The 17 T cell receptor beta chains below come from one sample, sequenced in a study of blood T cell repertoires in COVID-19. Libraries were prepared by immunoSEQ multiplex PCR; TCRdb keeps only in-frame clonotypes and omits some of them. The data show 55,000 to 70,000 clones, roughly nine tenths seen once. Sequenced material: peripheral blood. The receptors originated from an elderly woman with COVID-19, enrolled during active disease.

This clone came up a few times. The CDR3 reads CASSYFSGGTGELFF. CDR3 DNA: TGTGCCAGCAGTTACTTTAGCGGGGGTACCGGGGAGCTGTTTTTT. The rearrangement links TRBV6-6 to TRBJ2-2; TRBD2 matches 9 bases. The CDR3 is 15 amino acids. Germline CDR1 and CDR2: MNHNY and SVGAGI (reference sequence). V dropped 1 base and J dropped 5; count of bases not matched to a gene: 2.

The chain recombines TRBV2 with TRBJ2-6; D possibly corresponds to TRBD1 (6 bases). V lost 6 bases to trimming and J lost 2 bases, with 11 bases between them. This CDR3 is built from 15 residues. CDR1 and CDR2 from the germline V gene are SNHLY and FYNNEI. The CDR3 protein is CASRRGTTGANVLTF. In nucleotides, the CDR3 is TGTGCCAGCAGAAGGGGGACGACTGGGGCCAACGTCCTGACTTTC.

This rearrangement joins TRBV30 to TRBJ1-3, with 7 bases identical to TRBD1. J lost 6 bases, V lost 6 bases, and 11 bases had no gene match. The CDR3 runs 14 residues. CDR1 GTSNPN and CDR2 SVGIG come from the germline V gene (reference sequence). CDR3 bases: TGTGCCTGCGAAGCAAGGGGGCCAGAAAACACCATATATTTT. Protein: CACEARGPENTIYF.

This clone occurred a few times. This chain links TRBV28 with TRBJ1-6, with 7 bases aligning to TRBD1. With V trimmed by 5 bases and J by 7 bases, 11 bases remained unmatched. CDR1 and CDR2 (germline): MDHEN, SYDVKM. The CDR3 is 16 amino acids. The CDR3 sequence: CASSPPGGGKNSPLHF. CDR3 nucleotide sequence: TGTGCCAGCAGTCCCCCGGGAGGGGGCAAGAATTCACCCCTCCACTTT. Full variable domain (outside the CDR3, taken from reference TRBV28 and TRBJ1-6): DVKVTQSSRYLVKRTGEKVFLECVQDMDHENMFWYRQDPGLGLRLIYFSYDVKMKEKGDIPEGYSVSREKKERFSLILESASTNQTSMYLCASSPPGGGKNSPLHFGNGTRLTVT.

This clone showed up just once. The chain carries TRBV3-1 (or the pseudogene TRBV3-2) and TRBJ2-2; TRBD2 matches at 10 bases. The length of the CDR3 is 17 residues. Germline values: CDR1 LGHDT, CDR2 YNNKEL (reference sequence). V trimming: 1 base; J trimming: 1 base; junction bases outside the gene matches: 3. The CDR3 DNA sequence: TGTGCCAGCAGCCAAGGCCTAGCGGGGGTGAACACCGGGGAGCTGTTTTTT. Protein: CASSQGLAGVNTGELFF.

Written as DNA, the CDR3 is TGTGCCAGCAGCTTCGCAGCTAACTATGGCTACACCTTC. It specifies CASSFAANYGYTF. The genes are TRBV5-8 and TRBJ1-2; D remains unclear. Germline CDR1 and CDR2: SGHTS and YDEGEE. The CDR3 is made up of 13 amino acids. V lost 2 bases and J lost 0, with 5 bases in between.

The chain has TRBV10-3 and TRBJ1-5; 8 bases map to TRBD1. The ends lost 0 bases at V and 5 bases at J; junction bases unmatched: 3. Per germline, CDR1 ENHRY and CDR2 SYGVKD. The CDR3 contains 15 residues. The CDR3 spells CAISESAGGYQPQHF. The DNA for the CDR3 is TGTGCCATCAGTGAGTCTGCAGGGGGCTATCAGCCCCAGCATTTT.

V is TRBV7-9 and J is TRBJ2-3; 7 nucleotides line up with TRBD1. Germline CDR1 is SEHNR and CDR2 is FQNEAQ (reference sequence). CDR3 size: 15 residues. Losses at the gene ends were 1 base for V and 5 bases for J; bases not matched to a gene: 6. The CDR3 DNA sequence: TGTGCCAGCAGCTTAGAGTGGCAGGGGGAAGATACGCAGTATTTT. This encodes CASSLEWQGEDTQYF. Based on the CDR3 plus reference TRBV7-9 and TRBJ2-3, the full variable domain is DTGVSQNPRHKITKRGQNVTFRCDPISEHNRLYWYRQTLGQGPEFLTYFQNEAQLEKSRLLSDRFSAERPKGSFSTLEIQRTEQGDSAMYLCASSLEWQGEDTQYFGPGTRLTVL.

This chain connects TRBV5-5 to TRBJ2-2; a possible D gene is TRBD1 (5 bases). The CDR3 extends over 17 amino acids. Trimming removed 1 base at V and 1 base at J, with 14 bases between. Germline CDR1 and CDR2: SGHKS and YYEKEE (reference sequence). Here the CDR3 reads CASSLNSRQKNTGELFF. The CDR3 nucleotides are TGTGCCAGCAGCTTGAACTCACGACAGAAGAACACCGGGGAGCTGTTTTTT.

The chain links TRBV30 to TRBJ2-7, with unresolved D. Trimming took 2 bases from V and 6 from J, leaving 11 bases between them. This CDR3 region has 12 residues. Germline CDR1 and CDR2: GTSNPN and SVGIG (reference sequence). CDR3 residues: CAWSPMYGEQYF. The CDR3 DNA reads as TGTGCCTGGAGTCCAATGTACGGCGAGCAGTACTTC.

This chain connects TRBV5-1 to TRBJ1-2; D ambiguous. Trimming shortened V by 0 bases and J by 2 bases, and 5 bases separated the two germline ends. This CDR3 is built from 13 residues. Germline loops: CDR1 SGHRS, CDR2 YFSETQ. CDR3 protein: CASSLGENYGYTF. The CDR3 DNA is TGCGCCAGCAGCTTGGGGGAGAACTATGGCTACACCTTC.

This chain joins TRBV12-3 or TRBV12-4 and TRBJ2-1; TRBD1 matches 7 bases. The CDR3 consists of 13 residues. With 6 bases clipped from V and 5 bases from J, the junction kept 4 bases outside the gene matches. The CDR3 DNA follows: TGTGCCAGCAGCCGGGACAGACACAATGAGCAGTTCTTC. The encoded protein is CASSRDRHNEQFF.

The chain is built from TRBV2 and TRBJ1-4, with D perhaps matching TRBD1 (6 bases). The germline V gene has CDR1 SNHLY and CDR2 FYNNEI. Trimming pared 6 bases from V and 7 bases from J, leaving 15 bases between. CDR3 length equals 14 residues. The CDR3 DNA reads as TGTGCCAGCAGGCCACAGGGTTGGGGTGAAAAACTGTTTTTT. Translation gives CASRPQGWGEKLFF.

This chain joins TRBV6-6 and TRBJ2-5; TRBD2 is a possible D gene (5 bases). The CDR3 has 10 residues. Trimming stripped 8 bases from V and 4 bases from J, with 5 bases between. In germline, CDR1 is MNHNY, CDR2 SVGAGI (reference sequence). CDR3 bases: TGTGCCAGCGAGGGAGAGACCCAGTACTTC. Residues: CASEGETQYF.

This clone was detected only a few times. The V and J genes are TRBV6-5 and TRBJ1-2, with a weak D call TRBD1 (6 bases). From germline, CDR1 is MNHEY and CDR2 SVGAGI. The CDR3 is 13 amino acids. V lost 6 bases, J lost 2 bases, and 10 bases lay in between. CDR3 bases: TGTGCCAGCAGCCATGGACAGAACTATGGCTACACCTTC. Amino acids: CASSHGQNYGYTF.

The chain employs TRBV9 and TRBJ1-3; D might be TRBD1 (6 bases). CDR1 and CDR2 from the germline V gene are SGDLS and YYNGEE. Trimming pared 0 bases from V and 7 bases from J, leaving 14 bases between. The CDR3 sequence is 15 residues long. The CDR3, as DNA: TGTGCCAGCAGCGTAGGTATAGGGGGAAGGAACACCATATATTTT. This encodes CASSVGIGGRNTIYF.

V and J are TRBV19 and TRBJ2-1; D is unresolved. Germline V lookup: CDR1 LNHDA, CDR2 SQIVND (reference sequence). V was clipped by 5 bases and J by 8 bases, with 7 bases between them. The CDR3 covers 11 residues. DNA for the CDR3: TGTGCCAGTAGTCCAGGATATGAGCAGTTCTTC. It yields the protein CASSPGYEQFF.